Below are 9 T cell receptor beta chains sequenced from a single sample in a study of blood T cell repertoires in COVID-19. Assay: immunoSEQ multiplex PCR; the TCRdb copy retains only in-frame clones and omits some. The sample lists under 250,000 clones; 80% were seen once. Sequenced input: PBMCs or T cells enriched from blood (not recorded which). These receptors were collected from a man aged 25-45 years with acute COVID-19.

This chain joins TRBV24-1 and TRBJ2-2, with 7 nucleotides matching TRBD2. The CDR3 loop spans 16 amino acids. The germline CDR1 and CDR2 sequences are KGHDR and SFDVKD. V dropped 3 bases and J dropped 1; count of bases not matched to a gene: 4. The CDR3 protein is CATSDRGLKNTGELFF. CDR3 sequence (DNA): TGTGCCACCAGTGATAGGGGACTAAAGAACACCGGGGAGCTGTTTTTT.

The chain carries TRBV5-6 and TRBJ2-2; D gene uncertain. Trimming removed 4 bases at V and 4 bases at J, with 8 bases between. This CDR3 is 13 amino acids long. CDR1 and CDR2 from the germline V gene are SGHDT and YYEEEE. CDR3: CASSPDITGELFF. The CDR3, as DNA: TGTGCCAGCAGCCCCGACATCACCGGGGAGCTGTTTTTT.

The gene calls are TRBV13 and TRBJ2-2; the D gene is possibly TRBD2 (6 bases). V lost 4 bases and J 1 base, leaving 13 bases between the germline ends. The CDR3 runs to 16 residues. Looked up from germline, CDR1 is PRHDT and CDR2 is FYEKMQ (reference sequence). The CDR3 loop reads CASSSRDWVNTGELFF. The CDR3 DNA reads TGTGCCAGCAGCTCCCGGGACTGGGTGAACACCGGGGAGCTGTTTTTT. Variable domain in full (rest from reference TRBV13 and TRBJ2-2): AAGVIQSPRHLIKEKRETATLKCYPIPRHDTVYWYQQGPGQDPQFLISFYEKMQSDKGSIPDRFSAQQFSDYHSELNMSSLELGDSALYFCASSSRDWVNTGELFFGEGSRLTVL.

This clone showed up just a few times. CDR3 residues: CASSPLPGQGITPQHF. In nucleotides, the CDR3 is TGTGCCAGCTCACCCCTCCCGGGACAGGGCATCACGCCCCAGCATTTT. The rearrangement links TRBV18 to TRBJ1-5, with 9 bases identical to TRBD1. The V gene's germline CDR1 is KGHSH and CDR2 LQKENI. The CDR3 spans 16 residues. The junction had 12 bases not matched to a gene; V was cut back by 3 bases and J by 9 bases.

V usage is TRBV11-2 and J usage is TRBJ2-7; 7 nucleotides agree with TRBD2. CDR1 and CDR2 (germline): SGHAT, FQNNGV. J lost 2 bases, V lost 5 bases, and 6 bases had no gene match. The CDR3 has 14 amino acids. CDR3 in amino acids: CASSRLAPTYEQYF. DNA of the CDR3: TGTGCCAGCAGCCGACTAGCCCCAACCTACGAGCAGTACTTC.

By sample fraction, this clone is medium-sized. The chain recombines TRBV19 with TRBJ1-1; D uncertain. Deletions cut 2 bases from V and 4 bases from J, with 8 bases between. The CDR3 sequence is 13 residues long. Germline CDR1 and CDR2: LNHDA and SQIVND (reference sequence). The CDR3 reads CASSINPGTEAFF. The DNA of the CDR3 is TGTGCCAGTAGTATAAATCCGGGCACTGAAGCTTTCTTT. Full variable domain (outside the CDR3, taken from reference TRBV19 and TRBJ1-1): DGGITQSPKYLFRKEGQNVTLSCEQNLNHDAMYWYRQDPGQGLRLIYYSQIVNDFQKGDIAEGYSVSREKKESFPLTVTSAQKNPTAFYLCASSINPGTEAFFGQGTRLTVV.

CDR3 protein: CASSYGQFYGYTF. CDR3 DNA: TGTGCCAGCAGTTATGGGCAGTTCTATGGCTACACCTTC. V is TRBV6-5 and J is TRBJ1-2; D call uncertain. Germline V gene data show CDR1 as MNHEY and CDR2 as SVGAGI. Between the trimmed V and J ends, which lost 3 bases and 4 bases, there was a span of 9 bases. The CDR3 runs 13 residues.

The rearrangement joins TRBV3-1 (or the pseudogene TRBV3-2) to TRBJ1-2, with D perhaps matching TRBD1 (5 bases). The CDR3 consists of 15 residues. V lost 0 bases and J lost 4, with 12 bases in between. The germline V gene has CDR1 LGHDT and CDR2 YNNKEL (reference sequence). The CDR3 here is CASSQDTGRGYGYTF. DNA of the CDR3: TGTGCCAGCAGCCAAGATACGGGTAGGGGCTATGGCTACACCTTC.

The V call is TRBV7-2, the J call TRBJ2-1; 8 bases fit TRBD2. Per the germline V gene, CDR1 is SGHTA and CDR2 is FQGNSA. The ends lost 2 bases at V and 9 bases at J; junction bases unmatched: 9. The CDR3 is 15 amino acids. CDR3 bases: TGTGCCAGCAGCTTACTCGATCGGGGGGGGAGTGAGCAGTTCTTC. Translating gives CASSLLDRGGSEQFF. Full variable domain (outside the CDR3, taken from reference TRBV7-2 and TRBJ2-1): GAGVSQSPSNKVTEKGKDVELRCDPISGHTALYWYRQSLGQGLEFLIYFQGNSAPDKSGLPSDRFSAERTGGSVSTLTIQRTQQEDSAVYLCASSLLDRGGSEQFFGPGTRLTVL.